Each of the 23 T cell receptor beta chains below was sequenced from the same sample in a study of cytomegalovirus exposure and HLA in healthy donors. TCRdb's table, derived via immunoSEQ multiplex PCR, lists solely in-frame clones and lacks some. The data show about 130,000 clones, more than 70% seen once. Sequences were obtained from PBMCs. These receptors all stem from a young man in good health and CMV-seronegative.

This chain connects TRBV4-3 to TRBJ2-2; TRBD2 agrees at 10 bases. CDR3 length equals 15 residues. The V segment lost 6 bases and the J segment 3 bases; nucleotides outside the gene matches: 4. CDR1 and CDR2 (germline): LGHNA, YSLEER. This CDR3 reads CASSSGRYDTGELFF. Here the CDR3 DNA reads TGCGCCAGCAGTAGCGGGAGGTATGACACCGGGGAGCTGTTTTTT.

The CDR3 region has the DNA TGTGCCAGCAGCGCAGGGGGCAAGGGTGAGCAGTTCTTC. Its translation: CASSAGGKGEQFF. The chain couples TRBV9 to TRBJ2-1; 8 bases fit TRBD1. The CDR3 loop spans 13 amino acids. The J segment lost 9 bases and the V segment lost 3 bases, leaving 5 bases of the junction unmatched. CDR1 and CDR2 (germline): SGDLS, YYNGEE.

In DNA form, the CDR3 reads TGCGCCAGCAATTCGGGAATGTCCTACGAGCAGTACTTC. It specifies CASNSGMSYEQYF. V usage is TRBV10-2 and J usage is TRBJ2-7; a possible D gene is TRBD2 (5 bases). The CDR3 covers 13 residues. V was cut by 7 bases and J by 1 base, with 11 bases left in between. Germline V CDR1 and CDR2: WSHSY, SAAADI.

The chain has TRBV11-1 and TRBJ1-2; D ambiguous. Germline values: CDR1 SGHAT, CDR2 FQDESV (reference sequence). The V end was cut by 5 bases, the J end by 8 bases, with 15 bases between. CDR3 length: 13 amino acids. The CDR3 bases are TGTGCCAGCAGCCCGCCCCCGGGAGGAGGCTACACCTTC. As protein: CASSPPPGGGYTF.

V usage is TRBV7-6 and J usage is TRBJ2-3; possible D gene TRBD1, 5 bases. Germline assignment: CDR1 SGHVS and CDR2 FNYEAQ. V dropped 7 bases and J dropped 4 bases, with 18 bases sitting between them. This CDR3 spans 15 amino acids. CDR3 amino acids: CASTPGGARPDTQYF. The CDR3 nucleotides are TGTGCCAGCACCCCTGGTGGGGCCCGGCCAGATACGCAGTATTTT.

V and J are TRBV11-2 and TRBJ1-2; TRBD1 matches 9 bases. Trimming removed 2 bases from V and 3 bases from J; junction bases left unmatched: 4. The germline gives CDR1 SGHAT, CDR2 FQNNGV. The CDR3 has 15 residues. Here the CDR3 DNA reads TGTGCCAGCAGCTTAACCGACAGGGGGGACTATGGCTACACCTTC. It translates to CASSLTDRGDYGYTF.

This clone came up a few times. The chain couples TRBV7-9 to TRBJ1-5, with TRBD1 matching 7 bases. Germline lookup yields CDR1 SEHNR and CDR2 FQNEAQ (reference sequence). V trimming: 5 bases; J trimming: 7 bases; junction bases outside the gene matches: 5. The CDR3 sequence is 13 residues long. For the CDR3, the DNA is TGTGCCAGCAGCCCCCAGGGGGACCAGCCCCAGCATTTT. As protein: CASSPQGDQPQHF. Full variable domain (outside the CDR3, taken from reference TRBV7-9 and TRBJ1-5): DTGVSQNPRHKITKRGQNVTFRCDPISEHNRLYWYRQTLGQGPEFLTYFQNEAQLEKSRLLSDRFSAERPKGSFSTLEIQRTEQGDSAMYLCASSPQGDQPQHFGDGTRLSIL.

J is TRBJ2-6 and V is TRBV6-6, with unresolved D. Deletions cut 5 bases from V and 3 bases from J, with 5 bases between. Looked up from germline, CDR1 is MNHNY and CDR2 is SVGAGI (reference sequence). The CDR3 loop spans 13 amino acids. As DNA, the CDR3 is TGTGCCAGCAGTCCGGTTGGGGCCAACGTCCTGACTTTC. As protein: CASSPVGANVLTF.

The CDR3 DNA reads TGTGCCAGCAGCTTAAAAACGGGGAACACTGAAGCTTTCTTT. This gives the protein CASSLKTGNTEAFF. The chain employs TRBV7-2 and TRBJ1-1; D is uncertain. V lost 2 bases and J 1 base, leaving 8 bases between the germline ends. CDR1 and CDR2 (germline): SGHTA, FQGNSA. CDR3 size: 14 residues.

The chain is built from TRBV19 and TRBJ2-7; TRBD1 agrees at 9 bases. The germline gives CDR1 LNHDA, CDR2 SQIVND (reference sequence). This CDR3 contains 12 residues. V shed 9 bases and J 3 bases; nucleotides not matched to a gene: 3. The CDR3: CASGTGNYEQYF. The CDR3 DNA follows: TGTGCCAGCGGGACAGGGAACTACGAGCAGTACTTC.

This chain links TRBV5-1 with TRBJ1-4, with D tentatively TRBD1 (5 bases). Trimming stripped 4 bases from V and 6 bases from J, with 16 bases between. CDR3 length: 15 residues. Germline V gene sequence: CDR1 SGHRS, CDR2 YFSETQ. CDR3 region: CASSPGRRDYEKLFF. For the CDR3, the DNA is TGCGCCAGCAGCCCTGGGCGGAGGGACTATGAAAAACTGTTTTTT.

The table lists this clone with a few counts. This sequence joins TRBV6-1 and TRBJ2-2; TRBD2 matches at 7 bases. The CDR3 totals 14 residues. With V trimmed by 10 bases and J by 3 bases, 8 bases remained unmatched. Germline assignment: CDR1 MNHNS and CDR2 SASEGT. DNA of the CDR3: TGTGCCAACAGAGGACTAGAGGACACCGGGGAGCTGTTTTTT. It yields the protein CANRGLEDTGELFF.

This clone appeared once. V usage is TRBV7-9 and J usage is TRBJ1-2; D is possibly TRBD1 (5 bases). Germline V gene data show CDR1 as SEHNR and CDR2 as FQNEAQ (reference sequence). Trimming pared 3 bases from V and 0 bases from J, leaving 8 bases between. The CDR3 runs to 14 residues. The CDR3 is CASSLKDTNYGYTF. CDR3 in DNA: TGTGCCAGCAGCTTGAAGGACACTAACTATGGCTACACCTTC.

This chain links TRBV7-9 with TRBJ2-7; no clear D gene. Germline CDR1 reads SEHNR; CDR2 reads FQNEAQ (reference sequence). This CDR3 is 12 amino acids long. The V end was cut by 1 base, the J end by 11 bases, with 12 bases between. The CDR3, as DNA: TGTGCCAGCAGCTTAGGAGGCGGCGAAAAGTACTTC. Protein sequence: CASSLGGGEKYF.

This rearrangement joins TRBV7-2 to TRBJ2-7, with no clear D. The germline V gene has CDR1 SGHTA and CDR2 FQGNSA. This CDR3 region has 14 residues. V was cut by 1 base and J by 1 base, with 8 bases left in between. The CDR3 DNA reads TGTGCCAGCAGCTTAGGGCCAACATCCTACGAGCAGTACTTC. Translated: CASSLGPTSYEQYF.

The chain links TRBV7-9 to TRBJ2-7; tentatively, D is TRBD1 (5 bases). The V and J ends lost 5 bases and 5 bases respectively, with 13 bases between them. Germline V gives CDR1 SEHNR, CDR2 FQNEAQ (reference sequence). The CDR3 is 13 amino acids. In nucleotides, the CDR3 is TGTGCCAGCAGCCTTGAGCAGGGAAACGAGCAGTACTTC. Its protein is CASSLEQGNEQYF.

This sequence joins TRBV5-1 and TRBJ1-1; D call uncertain. Germline V gives CDR1 SGHRS, CDR2 YFSETQ. The CDR3 sequence is 13 residues long. V dropped 2 bases and J dropped 1 base, with 6 bases sitting between them. The CDR3: CASSFGGNTEAFF. The CDR3 DNA sequence: TGCGCCAGCAGCTTCGGAGGGAACACTGAAGCTTTCTTT.

CDR3 amino acids: CASKETKLAGRTGELFF. Written as DNA, the CDR3 is TGTGCCAGCAAAGAGACGAAACTAGCGGGAAGAACCGGGGAGCTGTTTTTT. This sequence joins TRBV27 and TRBJ2-2, with TRBD2 identical over 10 bases. The germline gives CDR1 MNHEY, CDR2 SMNVEV (reference sequence). The CDR3 length is 17 residues. The J segment lost 5 bases and the V segment lost 7 bases, leaving 13 bases of the junction unmatched.

This rearrangement joins TRBV4-2 to TRBJ2-5; 9 bases map to TRBD1. The CDR3 is 15 residues long. Trimming at V came to 3 bases and at J to 1 base, leaving 3 bases not matched to a gene. The V gene's germline CDR1 is LGHNA and CDR2 YNFKEQ. CDR3: CASSQAGQGQETQYF. CDR3 nucleotide sequence: TGTGCCAGCAGCCAGGCGGGACAGGGCCAAGAGACCCAGTACTTC.

This clone was counted a few times. This chain joins TRBV14 and TRBJ2-2, with D tentatively TRBD2 (5 bases). There are 17 residues in the CDR3. The V end was cut by 0 bases, the J end by 5 bases, with 16 bases between. In germline, CDR1 is SGHDN, CDR2 FVKESK. The CDR3 is CASSQDVFRERTGELFF. The CDR3 DNA reads as TGTGCCAGCAGCCAAGACGTCTTCCGGGAACGTACCGGGGAGCTGTTTTTT.

This clone was counted once. The chain has TRBV10-2 and TRBJ2-2; 12 bases are shared with TRBD2. The CDR3 covers 17 residues. The V and J ends lost 8 bases and 1 base, in that order; junction bases with no gene match: 8. From germline, CDR1 is WSHSY and CDR2 SAAADI. The CDR3, as DNA: TGCGCCAGCCGGAGCGGGACTAGCGGGTGGAACACCGGGGAGCTGTTTTTT. Its protein product is CASRSGTSGWNTGELFF.

This clone was picked up one time. This sequence joins TRBV5-6 and TRBJ1-5, with 10 bases matching TRBD1. The CDR3 totals 16 residues. V lost 0 bases, J lost 6 bases, and 6 bases stayed unmatched. From germline, CDR1 is SGHDT and CDR2 YYEEEE. Written as DNA, the CDR3 is TGTGCCAGCAGCTTGGGAGAGACAGGGGGCGTTCAGCCCCAGCATTTT. Translation: CASSLGETGGVQPQHF.

In this sample, this clone turned up a few times. The chain employs TRBV25-1 and TRBJ1-2; TRBD1 agrees at 9 bases. V lost 3 bases and J lost 2; bases outside the gene matches: 10. Per the germline V gene, CDR1 is MGHDK and CDR2 is SYGVNS. The CDR3 has 17 amino acids. CDR3 DNA sequence: TGTGCCAGCAGTGATTTTGGGACAGGGTGGGAGAACTATGGCTACACCTTC. Translating gives CASSDFGTGWENYGYTF.